This section outlines one TCR beta chain sequence together with its context. The data stem from a study of shared clonotypes between healthy human individuals. Assay used: immunoSEQ multiplex PCR; TCRdb lists only in-frame clones, some missing. The sample contains 950,000 to 1,200,000 clones, 60% to 85% of which appear only once. The CDR3 is 12 amino acids. CDR1 is GTSNPN and CDR2 is SVGIG in the germline V gene (reference sequence). V lost 8 bases, J lost 4 bases, and 3 bases stayed unmatched. This TCR was recovered from a man aged 18 to 35 in good health. Some clones in this sample may be carry-over from other donors' samples. The sequenced material came from memory CD4+ T cells from PBMCs. Subset in this sample: CD45RA-negative fraction. The V gene is TRBV30, the J gene TRBJ2-5; 11 nucleotides match TRBD1. The CDR3 DNA is TGTGCCGGACAGGGGGCTGGAGAGACCCAGTACTTC. Its translation is CAGQGAGETQYF. Drawing the rest from reference TRBV30 and TRBJ2-5, the complete variable domain is SQTIHQWPATLVQPVGSPLSLECTVEGTSNPNLYWYRQAAGRGLQLLFYSVGIGQISSEVPQNLSASRPQDRQFILSSKKLLLSDSGFYLCAGQGAGETQYFGPGTRLLVL.